One and the same sample provided the 20 T cell receptor beta chains below, sequenced in a study of cytomegalovirus exposure and HLA in healthy donors. In the PCR, 60 Vbeta and 13 Jbeta primers were used. Repertoires were generated with immunoSEQ multiplex PCR, while TCRdb's copy carries only in-frame clones and drops some. The sample has about 98,000 clones; about 81% are singletons. The sequencing sample was made of PBMCs. The receptors come from a man between 40 and 49 years old in good health and CMV-seronegative.

The chain carries TRBV7-2 and TRBJ1-4; a weak D match, TRBD1 (6 bases). The length of the CDR3 is 14 residues. Germline values: CDR1 SGHTA, CDR2 FQGNSA. V shed 3 bases and J shed 7 bases, with 12 bases lying between them. The CDR3 DNA reads as TGTGCCAGCAGCTTTTCACAGGGTACTGAAAAACTGTTTTTT. Translating it yields CASSFSQGTEKLFF.

The V and J genes are TRBV10-1 and TRBJ1-6; D is perhaps TRBD1 (6 bases). Trimming stripped 2 bases from V and 7 bases from J, with 9 bases between. CDR1 and CDR2 from the germline V gene are WNHNN and SYGVQD (reference sequence). The length of the CDR3 is 14 residues. The CDR3 loop reads CASSEGTGNSPLHF. CDR3 nucleotide sequence: TGCGCCAGCAGTGAGGGTACAGGGAATTCACCCCTCCACTTT.

The chain links TRBV9 to TRBJ1-1; 10 bases fit TRBD1. CDR1 is SGDLS and CDR2 is YYNGEE in the germline V gene. This CDR3 has 16 amino acids. The ends lost 4 bases at V and 0 bases at J; junction bases unmatched: 6. CDR3 in DNA: TGTGCCAGCAGCCCAAGACAGGGGGCTATGAACACTGAAGCTTTCTTT. This gives the protein CASSPRQGAMNTEAFF.

The chain joins TRBV10-3 to TRBJ2-7; no firm D call. The CDR3 extends over 12 amino acids. V was clipped by 5 bases and J by 3 bases, with 8 bases between them. Germline V lookup: CDR1 ENHRY, CDR2 SYGVKD. The CDR3, as DNA: TGTGCCATCAGTTCGCTGAGCTACGAGCAGTACTTC. It yields the protein CAISSLSYEQYF.

This clone was counted a single time. A junction boundary mismatches the germline segment, possibly from a read error. The identical CDR3 is also encoded by other nucleotide sequences in the sample. This chain links TRBV5-4 with TRBJ1-2; 8 bases map to TRBD1. Germline CDR1 reads SGHNT; CDR2 reads YYREEE (reference sequence). CDR3 size: 14 residues. The CDR3 reads CASSSGQGGYGYTF. Written as DNA, the CDR3 is TGTGCCAGTAGCTCCGGACAGGGTGGCTATGGCTACACCTTC.

The chain couples TRBV4-1 to TRBJ1-2, with TRBD1 matching 7 bases. Per the germline V gene, CDR1 is MGHRA and CDR2 is YSYEKL. The CDR3 has 14 residues. Trimming took 0 bases from V and 4 from J; bases not matched to a gene: 2. In DNA form, the CDR3 reads TGCGCCAGCAGCCAAGAGGGACAGCGCTATGGCTACACCTTC. Protein: CASSQEGQRYGYTF.

V gene TRBV5-6 combines with J gene TRBJ2-3; the match to TRBD1 covers 9 bases. The CDR3 spans 16 residues. Germline V gene sequence: CDR1 SGHDT, CDR2 YYEEEE. Germline trimming cut 2 bases from V and 3 bases from J; bases unmatched to any gene: 7. Here the CDR3 reads CASSFTTGTGTDTQYF. CDR3 nucleotides: TGTGCCAGCAGCTTTACCACCGGGACAGGGACAGATACGCAGTATTTT.

V gene TRBV5-1 combines with J gene TRBJ1-1, with a weak D call TRBD1 (6 bases). CDR1 and CDR2 (germline): SGHRS, YFSETQ. Trimming shortened V by 4 bases and J by 6 bases, and 13 bases separated the two germline ends. The CDR3 loop spans 13 amino acids. CDR3 amino acids: CASSRGAGAEAFF. The CDR3 DNA is TGCGCCAGCAGCCGGGGGGCGGGTGCTGAAGCTTTCTTT.

CDR3 region: CASRKRTGDGYTF. CDR3 sequence (DNA): TGCGCCAGCAGAAAGAGGACAGGGGATGGCTACACCTTC. The genes are TRBV5-1 and TRBJ1-2, with 9 nucleotides matching TRBD1. The CDR3 has 13 residues. CDR1 and CDR2 (germline): SGHRS, YFSETQ. The V and J ends lost 5 bases and 6 bases, in that order; junction bases with no gene match: 5.

Worth noting for this clone: The junction and the germline gene differ at one end; a read error may be behind it. V and J are TRBV7-9 and TRBJ1-1; tentative D call: TRBD1 (5 bases). This CDR3 has 11 residues. Germline lookup yields CDR1 SEHNR and CDR2 FQNEAQ (reference sequence). As DNA, the CDR3 is TGTTCCAGCAGTTCCGGGGGGGATGCTTTCTTT. Encoded protein: CSSSSGGDAFF.

This clone was seen a few times. The rearrangement uses TRBV7-9 and TRBJ2-5; 13 bases are shared with TRBD2. CDR3 length equals 15 residues. Trimming at V came to 0 bases and at J to 7 bases, leaving 2 bases not matched to a gene. In germline, CDR1 is SEHNR, CDR2 FQNEAQ (reference sequence). CDR3 sequence reads: CASSLATSGGGTQYF. In DNA, the CDR3 is TGTGCCAGCAGCTTAGCTACTAGCGGGGGGGGGACCCAGTACTTC.

The chain employs TRBV7-6 and TRBJ2-3; 9 nucleotides line up with TRBD2. CDR3 size: 16 residues. Germline trimming cut 5 bases from V and 6 bases from J; bases unmatched to any gene: 12. The germline CDR1 and CDR2 sequences are SGHVS and FNYEAQ. The DNA of the CDR3 is TGTGCCAGCAGCCTCCGGGGAGGCGGGGGGGCGGATACGCAGTATTTT. Amino acids: CASSLRGGGGADTQYF.

The rearrangement links TRBV2 to TRBJ2-2; a possible D gene is TRBD2 (7 bases). Per germline, CDR1 SNHLY and CDR2 FYNNEI. This CDR3 contains 18 residues. Between the trimmed V and J ends, which lost 7 bases and 1 base, there was a span of 22 bases. CDR3 sequence (DNA): TGTGCCAGCAAAAAGTCGGGGGGCGCGCCCTTGAACACCGGGGAGCTGTTTTTT. Protein product: CASKKSGGAPLNTGELFF.

The DNA of the CDR3 is TGCGCCAGCAGCCAGCAGACAGGCCGCACAGATACGCAGTATTTT. It is translated as CASSQQTGRTDTQYF. V usage is TRBV5-1 and J usage is TRBJ2-3; D perhaps matches TRBD1 (6 bases). From germline, CDR1 is SGHRS and CDR2 YFSETQ. V was shortened by 4 bases and J by 1 base, with 13 bases between the two germline ends. CDR3 length: 15 amino acids. The full variable domain, completed using reference TRBV5-1 and TRBJ2-3, is KAGVTQTPRYLIKTRGQQVTLSCSPISGHRSVSWYQQTPGQGLQFLFEYFSETQRNKGNFPGRFSGRQFSNSRSEMNVSTLELGDSALYLCASSQQTGRTDTQYFGPGTRLTVL.

The chain recombines TRBV6-1 with TRBJ1-2; 7 positions match TRBD1. Germline V lookup: CDR1 MNHNS, CDR2 SASEGT. There are 14 residues in the CDR3. After removal of 6 bases from V and 1 base from J, the junction contained 5 bases not matched to a gene. DNA of the CDR3: TGTGCCAGCAGGGGAAGACAGGGTAACTATGGCTACACCTTC. This codes for CASRGRQGNYGYTF.

This chain joins TRBV6-5 and TRBJ1-1, with D possibly being TRBD1 (6 bases). The CDR3 has 15 residues. V was cut by 7 bases and J by 5 bases, with 20 bases left in between. Germline assignment: CDR1 MNHEY and CDR2 SVGAGI. CDR3 DNA: TGTGCCAGCATCCCGCCGAGGGGGGGGATGACTGAAGCTTTCTTT. This encodes CASIPPRGGMTEAFF.

The chain is built from TRBV21-1 and TRBJ1-4. TRBV21-1 is listed as a pseudogene. The CDR3 has 11 amino acids. The CDR3 here is CASTRAEELFF. For the CDR3, the DNA is TGTGCCAGCACCAGAGCTGAGGAACTGTTTTTT.

V gene TRBV7-9 combines with J gene TRBJ2-5; 7 bases agree with TRBD1. Germline V gene data show CDR1 as SEHNR and CDR2 as FQNEAQ (reference sequence). J gave up 5 bases and V 5 bases, and 8 bases lay outside the gene matches. This CDR3 contains 14 residues. In DNA form, the CDR3 reads TGTGCCAGCAGCCGCCAGGGGGTAGCGGAGACCCAGTACTTC. It specifies CASSRQGVAETQYF. The entire variable domain, with the rest obtained from reference TRBV7-9 and TRBJ2-5, is as follows: DTGVSQNPRHKITKRGQNVTFRCDPISEHNRLYWYRQTLGQGPEFLTYFQNEAQLEKSRLLSDRFSAERPKGSFSTLEIQRTEQGDSAMYLCASSRQGVAETQYFGPGTRLLVL.

This clone was counted only a few times. The rearrangement joins TRBV30 to TRBJ1-2, with D tentatively TRBD1 (5 bases). V was trimmed by 0 bases and J by 6 bases, leaving 5 bases between them. This CDR3 contains 11 residues. CDR1 is GTSNPN, CDR2 SVGIG, per germline (reference sequence). CDR3 nucleotide sequence: TGTGCCTGGAGTGTACAGGATGGCTACACCTTC. Its protein product is CAWSVQDGYTF.

This chain joins TRBV5-1 and TRBJ2-5; 7 nucleotides align to TRBD2. Germline loops: CDR1 SGHRS, CDR2 YFSETQ. The CDR3 consists of 12 residues. V lost 5 bases, J lost 4 bases, and 2 bases stayed unmatched. CDR3 sequence reads: CASRREGETQYF. The CDR3 DNA is TGCGCCAGCAGGAGGGAGGGAGAGACCCAGTACTTC.